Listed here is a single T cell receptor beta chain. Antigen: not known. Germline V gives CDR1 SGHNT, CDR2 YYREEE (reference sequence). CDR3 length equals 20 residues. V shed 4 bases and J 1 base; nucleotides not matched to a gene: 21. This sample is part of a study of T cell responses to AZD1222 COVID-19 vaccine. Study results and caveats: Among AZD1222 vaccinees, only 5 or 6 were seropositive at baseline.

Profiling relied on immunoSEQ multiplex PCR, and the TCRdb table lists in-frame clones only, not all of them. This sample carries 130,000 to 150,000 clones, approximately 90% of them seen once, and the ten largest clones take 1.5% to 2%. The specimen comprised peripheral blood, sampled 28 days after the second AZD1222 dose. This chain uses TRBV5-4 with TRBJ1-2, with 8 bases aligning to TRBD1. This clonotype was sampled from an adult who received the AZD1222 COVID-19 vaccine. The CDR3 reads CASSAPEWVDREQGNYGYTF. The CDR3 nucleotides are TGTGCCAGCAGCGCCCCTGAGTGGGTGGACAGGGAGCAGGGTAACTATGGCTACACCTTC.